This note documents a single TCR beta chain sequence. The antigen is not known. This CDR3 is 13 amino acids long. Trimming cost V 6 bases and J 7 bases, with 13 bases left between them. TCRdb reanalysed the 5' RACE reads using MiXCR and keeps one entry per CDR3 protein. Of hundreds of thousands of distinct CDR3 sequences in the sample, over 15% are singletons; the top ten hold 15% to 20%. The entry originates in a study of T cells after yellow fever vaccination. General observations from the study: The study noted that FACS-sorted repertoires could contain abundant clonotypes contaminating from the bulk population.

This receptor was taken from a man younger than 35 who received the YFV17D yellow fever vaccine. The chain employs TRBV12-3 or TRBV12-4 and TRBJ1-5; D gene unclear. The sample was PBMCs, taken before the yellow fever booster vaccination. Here the CDR3 reads CASRSTLRQPQHF. Here the CDR3 DNA reads TGTGCCAGCAGATCTACCCTAAGGCAGCCCCAGCATTTT.